This T cell receptor beta chain was recovered during a study of blood T cell repertoires in COVID-19. The table came from immunoSEQ multiplex PCR; TCRdb's copy has only in-frame clones and leaves some out. The sample consists of roughly 170,000 clones, approximately 79% of them appearing once. Germline V CDR1 and CDR2: ENHRY, SYGVKD. V dropped 3 bases and J dropped 3; count of bases not matched to a gene: 7. CDR3 length: 16 amino acids. V gene TRBV10-3 combines with J gene TRBJ1-4, with 7 nucleotides matching TRBD1. Sequencing was carried out using peripheral blood. The sequence was obtained from a woman aged 70-85 years with acute or convalescent COVID-19. The CDR3 loop is CAISEVLDRPNEKLFF. CDR3 in DNA: TGTGCCATCAGTGAAGTTTTGGACAGGCCTAATGAAAAACTGTTTTTT.